One sample yielded the 29 T cell receptor beta chains listed below, sequenced in a study of cytomegalovirus exposure and HLA in healthy donors. Some clones are missing from TCRdb's copy, which holds only in-frame ones; the method was immunoSEQ multiplex PCR. The sample carries 90,000 or so clones, roughly 97% recorded once. Sequencing used PBMCs. The receptors stem from a man in his late teens or twenties in good health and CMV-seronegative.

The chain carries TRBV9 and TRBJ2-2; D is undetermined. The ends were cut back, 1 base at V and 2 bases at J, with 6 bases in the middle. Germline values: CDR1 SGDLS, CDR2 YYNGEE. The CDR3 extends over 14 amino acids. CDR3 DNA: TGTGCCAGCAGCGTATCAGTCAACACCGGGGAGCTGTTTTTT. Protein: CASSVSVNTGELFF.

The J gene is TRBJ2-5, the V gene TRBV6-5; TRBD2 agrees at 7 bases. CDR1 and CDR2 (germline): MNHEY, SVGAGI. V shed 4 bases, J shed 0 bases, and the junction held 5 bases outside the gene matches. The CDR3 length is 15 residues. CDR3 loop: CASSWGGLDQETQYF. The CDR3, as DNA: TGTGCCAGCAGTTGGGGGGGACTCGACCAAGAGACCCAGTACTTC.

V and J are TRBV7-2 and TRBJ2-2; 8 nucleotides line up with TRBD2. The CDR3 has 15 amino acids. Trimming took 1 base from V and 4 from J; bases not matched to a gene: 2. Per the germline V gene, CDR1 is SGHTA and CDR2 is FQGNSA. The CDR3 region has the DNA TGTGCCAGCAGCTTAGGCGGGGGGCGCACCGGGGAGCTGTTTTTT. Its protein is CASSLGGGRTGELFF. The full variable domain, in which reference TRBV7-2 and TRBJ2-2 provide the parts outside the CDR3, is GAGVSQSPSNKVTEKGKDVELRCDPISGHTALYWYRQSLGQGLEFLIYFQGNSAPDKSGLPSDRFSAERTGGSVSTLTIQRTQQEDSAVYLCASSLGGGRTGELFFGEGSRLTVL.

The chain couples TRBV28 to TRBJ2-1, with 15 positions matching TRBD2. The CDR3 is made up of 16 amino acids. The junction had 4 bases not matched to a gene; V was cut back by 3 bases and J by 7 bases. Germline V gene data show CDR1 as MDHEN and CDR2 as SYDVKM. CDR3 nucleotides: TGTGCCAGCAGTTTCGGGACTAGCGGGAGGAGTAATGAGCAGTTCTTC. Residues: CASSFGTSGRSNEQFF.

This chain uses TRBV2 with TRBJ2-4, with a weak D call TRBD1 (6 bases). Trimming removed 6 bases at V and 2 bases at J, with 14 bases between. The CDR3 loop spans 15 amino acids. Germline CDR1 and CDR2: SNHLY and FYNNEI. The CDR3 DNA reads TGTGCCAGCAGCGCCTTGACAGGTACCAAAAACATTCAGTACTTC. Translating it yields CASSALTGTKNIQYF.

The rearrangement joins TRBV19 to TRBJ1-4; D unclear. CDR3 length: 20 residues. V dropped 1 base and J dropped 0 bases, with 21 bases sitting between them. The germline V gene has CDR1 LNHDA and CDR2 SQIVND (reference sequence). DNA for the CDR3: TGTGCCAGTAGTATAGCGGGAGAGGCGCCAAGTCCCCCAACTAATGAAAAACTGTTTTTT. Its translation: CASSIAGEAPSPPTNEKLFF. Filled out from reference TRBV19 and TRBJ1-4, the complete variable domain reads DGGITQSPKYLFRKEGQNVTLSCEQNLNHDAMYWYRQDPGQGLRLIYYSQIVNDFQKGDIAEGYSVSREKKESFPLTVTSAQKNPTAFYLCASSIAGEAPSPPTNEKLFFGSGTQLSVL.

V is TRBV7-9 and J is TRBJ2-7; D ambiguous. CDR3 length: 13 amino acids. Looked up from germline, CDR1 is SEHNR and CDR2 is FQNEAQ (reference sequence). The V gene lost 5 bases and the J gene lost 1 base, with 9 bases spanning the gap. CDR3 nucleotides: TGTGCCAGCAGCCGTGTCGGGTCCTACGAGCAGTACGTC. Translation gives CASSRVGSYEQYV.

This chain joins TRBV6-5 and TRBJ1-4; D remains unclear. The CDR3 has 15 residues. Looked up from germline, CDR1 is MNHEY and CDR2 is SVGAGI. V gave up 4 bases and J gave up 0 bases, with 9 bases separating them. In DNA form, the CDR3 reads TGTGCCAGCAGTTGGCAGGCAGCAACTAATGAAAAACTGTTTTTT. It translates to CASSWQAATNEKLFF.

The rearrangement links TRBV7-9 to TRBJ1-2; D possibly corresponds to TRBD1 (6 bases). This CDR3 contains 14 residues. Per germline, CDR1 SEHNR and CDR2 FQNEAQ (reference sequence). Trimming took off 2 bases at V and 8 bases at J, with 15 bases between the two ends. The CDR3 sequence: CASSLSAGAPGYTF. CDR3 bases: TGTGCCAGCAGCTTATCCGCAGGGGCCCCAGGCTACACCTTC.

V usage is TRBV7-8 and J usage is TRBJ2-7; D possibly corresponds to TRBD2 (6 bases). Germline assignment: CDR1 SGHVS and CDR2 FQNEAQ. V gave up 2 bases and J gave up 6 bases, with 11 bases separating them. The CDR3 is 13 residues long. CDR3 sequence reads: CASSLRGSLEQYV. CDR3 in DNA: TGTGCCAGCAGCTTACGGGGGTCGCTCGAGCAGTACGTC.

This clone was found once. The rearrangement joins TRBV4-1 to TRBJ2-3, with a tentative D call TRBD2 (6 bases). CDR3 length equals 15 residues. Germline-derived CDR1 and CDR2 are MGHRA and YSYEKL. V was shortened by 3 bases and J by 7 bases, with 17 bases between the two germline ends. CDR3 residues: CASSHNQEGPHTQYF. The CDR3 DNA is TGCGCCAGCAGCCATAATCAGGAGGGCCCACATACGCAGTATTTT.

The CDR3 DNA follows: TGTGCCAGCAGTGACTCAGGAGGACTAGCGGGGGAATACGAGCAGTACGTC. Its protein product is CASSDSGGLAGEYEQYV. This chain joins TRBV6-4 and TRBJ2-7; TRBD2 matches at 13 bases. From germline, CDR1 is MRHNA and CDR2 SNTAGT. This CDR3 region has 17 residues. V gave up 0 bases and J gave up 4 bases; unmatched junction bases: 6.

The chain recombines TRBV6-5 with TRBJ2-7; 7 positions match TRBD2. The germline gives CDR1 MNHEY, CDR2 SVGAGI. This CDR3 region has 13 residues. V lost 2 bases, J lost 7 bases, and 5 bases stayed unmatched. CDR3 coding DNA: TGTGCCAGCAGTTACGGGCCCGGGGGGGAGCAGTACGTC. Its translation: CASSYGPGGEQYV.

The chain employs TRBV19 and TRBJ2-1; no clear D. The V end lost 10 bases, the J end lost 2 bases, and 18 bases lay between the germline ends. From germline, CDR1 is LNHDA and CDR2 SQIVND (reference sequence). The CDR3 loop spans 15 amino acids. The CDR3 nucleotides are TGTGCCACCTCATCGCTCTTAGTCCCCTACAATGAGCAGTTCTTC. Translated, it gives CATSSLLVPYNEQFF.

The genes are TRBV11-2 and TRBJ1-1; D is ambiguous. V was cut by 0 bases and J by 9 bases, with 20 bases left in between. CDR1 is SGHAT and CDR2 is FQNNGV in the germline V gene. The CDR3 runs 16 residues. For the CDR3, the DNA is TGTGCCAGCAGCTTAGAGCCGTGGTACAGTAGTCAGAAAGCTTTCTTT. Translated, it gives CASSLEPWYSSQKAFF.

The genes are TRBV28 and TRBJ1-2; 7 nucleotides agree with TRBD1. Germline V gives CDR1 MDHEN, CDR2 SYDVKM. There are 16 residues in the CDR3. After removal of 5 bases from V and 2 bases from J, the junction contained 11 bases not matched to a gene. For the CDR3, the DNA is TGTGCCAGCAGTCCCACAACCCCGGGACAGAACTATGGCTACACCTTC. Its translation: CASSPTTPGQNYGYTF.

The J gene is TRBJ2-7, the V gene TRBV9, with D perhaps TRBD1 (6 bases). The CDR3 has 15 amino acids. Germline V gives CDR1 SGDLS, CDR2 YYNGEE. Trimming took off 3 bases at V and 2 bases at J, with 15 bases between the two ends. The CDR3 is CASSGPETGAYEQYF. As DNA, the CDR3 is TGTGCCAGCAGCGGACCCGAGACAGGCGCCTACGAGCAGTACTTC.

The genes are TRBV6-6 and TRBJ1-5, with 7 bases matching TRBD1. Germline CDR1 is MNHNY and CDR2 is SVGAGI (reference sequence). The CDR3 is 15 amino acids. V dropped 4 bases and J dropped 6; count of bases not matched to a gene: 9. CDR3 nucleotides: TGTGCCAGCAGTTCCCACCAGGGGGGCCGTCAGCCCCAGCATTTT. Translating gives CASSSHQGGRQPQHF.

The V gene is TRBV4-1, the J gene TRBJ1-2; 7 nucleotides match TRBD1. Trimming took 3 bases from V and 10 from J; bases not matched to a gene: 11. Germline CDR1 reads MGHRA; CDR2 reads YSYEKL. The CDR3 is 14 residues long. The CDR3 coding sequence is TGCGCCAGCAGCCACCCGGGACAGCGAGAACACTACACCTTC. Amino acid sequence: CASSHPGQREHYTF.

This clone appeared a single time. The chain is built from TRBV5-1 and TRBJ1-5; weak D call: TRBD1 (6 bases). CDR3 length: 14 amino acids. Germline V gives CDR1 SGHRS, CDR2 YFSETQ. Between the trimmed V and J ends, which lost 0 bases and 6 bases, there was a span of 10 bases. In DNA, the CDR3 is TGCGCCAGCAGCTTGGAGGGGGGGGCTCAGCCCCAGCATTTT. It is translated as CASSLEGGAQPQHF.

J is TRBJ2-7 and V is TRBV30, with 10 bases identical to TRBD1. The CDR3 totals 15 residues. V trimming: 3 bases; J trimming: 2 bases; junction bases outside the gene matches: 7. Germline V gene sequence: CDR1 GTSNPN, CDR2 SVGIG (reference sequence). Here the CDR3 reads CAWSPGGQGTYEQYF. CDR3 DNA sequence: TGTGCCTGGAGCCCCGGGGGACAGGGGACCTACGAGCAGTACTTC.

V usage is TRBV5-5 and J usage is TRBJ2-7; possible D gene TRBD2, 5 bases. Trimming removed 3 bases from V and 3 bases from J, with 16 bases in between. Germline CDR1 and CDR2: SGHKS and YYEKEE (reference sequence). The CDR3 runs to 15 residues. CDR3 in amino acids: CASSWAPAENYEQYF. The DNA of the CDR3 is TGTGCCAGCAGCTGGGCCCCAGCGGAGAACTACGAGCAGTACTTC.

The chain links TRBV19 to TRBJ2-6, with D hard to call. Germline V gives CDR1 LNHDA, CDR2 SQIVND (reference sequence). The CDR3 extends over 13 amino acids. Trimming took 7 bases from V and 0 from J, leaving 4 bases between them. The CDR3 sequence: CASTNSGANVLTF. The CDR3 bases are TGTGCCAGTACTAACTCTGGGGCCAACGTCCTGACTTTC.

This chain uses TRBV11-2 with TRBJ2-1, with 10 bases matching TRBD2. CDR1 and CDR2 (germline): SGHAT, FQNNGV. With 5 bases clipped from V and 9 bases from J, the junction kept 13 bases outside the gene matches. This CDR3 region has 16 residues. Here the CDR3 reads CASSTSGRAYPGEQFF. CDR3 bases: TGTGCCAGCAGCACGAGCGGGAGGGCCTATCCTGGTGAGCAGTTCTTC.

The chain joins TRBV7-8 to TRBJ2-1; a possible D gene is TRBD1 (6 bases). The germline gives CDR1 SGHVS, CDR2 FQNEAQ. V lost 2 bases, J lost 0 bases, and 8 bases lay in between. The CDR3 totals 15 residues. The CDR3 reads CASSLQGISYNEQFF. The CDR3 nucleotides are TGTGCCAGCAGCTTACAGGGGATCTCCTACAATGAGCAGTTCTTC.

The chain recombines TRBV28 with TRBJ2-7; D unresolved. Germline assignment: CDR1 MDHEN and CDR2 SYDVKM. The germline V and J ends were trimmed by 7 bases and 5 bases, with 21 bases remaining between them. CDR3 length equals 15 residues. CDR3 sequence reads: CASNTKAHRFHEQYF. The DNA for the CDR3 is TGTGCCAGCAATACTAAGGCACATCGGTTTCACGAGCAGTACTTC. Complete variable domain (other parts from reference TRBV28 and TRBJ2-7): DVKVTQSSRYLVKRTGEKVFLECVQDMDHENMFWYRQDPGLGLRLIYFSYDVKMKEKGDIPEGYSVSREKKERFSLILESASTNQTSMYLCASNTKAHRFHEQYFGPGTRLTVT.

V gene TRBV27 combines with J gene TRBJ2-7; tentative D call: TRBD1 (6 bases). This CDR3 spans 14 amino acids. Per germline, CDR1 MNHEY and CDR2 SMNVEV (reference sequence). Trimming took off 7 bases at V and 3 bases at J, with 16 bases between the two ends. DNA for the CDR3: TGTGCCAGCATCTCCGACAGGACCCTCTACGAGCAGTACTTC. This translates into CASISDRTLYEQYF.

The gene calls are TRBV12-5 and TRBJ1-4; D gene uncertain. Trimming removed 1 base at V and 5 bases at J, with 11 bases between. The CDR3 has 15 residues. Per the germline V gene, CDR1 is LGHNT and CDR2 is FRNRAP. The CDR3 reads CASGLETGVNEKLFF. The CDR3 region has the DNA TGTGCTAGTGGTTTGGAGACCGGGGTCAATGAAAAACTGTTTTTT.

This rearrangement joins TRBV4-2 to TRBJ2-3; D might be TRBD2 (6 bases). The V gene's germline CDR1 is LGHNA and CDR2 YNFKEQ. V lost 3 bases and J lost 0, with 13 bases in between. The CDR3 sequence is 16 residues long. The CDR3 here is CASSHRLETSTDTQYF. In DNA form, the CDR3 reads TGTGCCAGCAGCCACCGACTAGAAACGAGCACAGATACGCAGTATTTT.